These T cell receptor beta chains were read from a single sample in a study of shared clonotypes between healthy human individuals. Profiled with immunoSEQ multiplex PCR; TCRdb holds only in-frame clones, not every one. The sample gives roughly 510,000 clones, about 75% of which show up once; roughly an eighth is in the top ten. The sequenced sample was PBMCs. The receptors were sampled from a woman in her thirties or forties in good health. Some clones in this sample may be carry-over from other donors' samples. CDR3s include the opening cysteine and the closing phenylalanine or tryptophan. D genes are given only for firm matches. For some rows the clone size is stated as once, few or many, or as a class when expanded; others skip it.

CDR3	DNA	V	D	J	size
CASSQTLAKNIQYF	TGTGCCAGCAGCCAGACGTTAGCCAAAAACATTCAGTACTTC	TRBV7-9	NA	TRBJ2-4	NA
CASSHDRGGETQYF	TGCGCCAGCAGCCATGACAGGGGCGGGGAGACCCAGTACTTC	TRBV4-1	TRBD1	TRBJ2-5	NA
CASSQEKGWSYEQYF	TGCGCCAGCAGCCAAGAGAAGGGGTGGTCCTACGAGCAGTACTTC	TRBV4-3	NA	TRBJ2-7	few
CASSENSGSSYNEQFF	TGTGCCAGCAGTGAGAATAGCGGGAGCTCCTACAATGAGCAGTTCTTC	TRBV6-4	TRBD2	TRBJ2-1	NA
CSVEGLARSGELFF	TGCAGCGTTGAAGGACTAGCGAGGTCCGGGGAGCTGTTTTTT	TRBV29-1	TRBD2	TRBJ2-2	few
CASSPSAGGLGEQFF	TGTGCCAGCAGCCCCTCTGCGGGAGGGCTCGGGGAGCAGTTCTTC	TRBV7-8	TRBD2	TRBJ2-1	NA
CASSQLAGVGTGELFF	TGTGCCAGCAGCCAACTAGCGGGAGTCGGCACCGGGGAGCTGTTTTTT	TRBV4-2	TRBD2	TRBJ2-2	NA
CASSPGISETQYF	TGTGCCAGCAGTCCCGGGATTTCAGAGACCCAGTACTTC	TRBV28	NA	TRBJ2-5	NA
CASTKSNTGELFF	TGTGCCAGCACAAAATCTAACACCGGGGAGCTGTTTTTT	TRBV11-3	NA	TRBJ2-2	NA
CASSTLLAGGADTQYF	TGTGCCAGTAGTACCCTACTAGCGGGAGGTGCAGATACGCAGTATTTT	TRBV19	TRBD2	TRBJ2-3	few
CAISEGTGKTGELFF	TGTGCCATCAGTGAAGGAACAGGAAAAACCGGGGAGCTGTTTTTT	TRBV10-3	NA	TRBJ2-2	NA
CASSLEAGRQGVFNEKLFF	TGTGCCAGCAGTTTAGAGGCGGGAAGACAGGGGGTATTTAATGAAAAACTGTTTTTT	TRBV7-2	TRBD1	TRBJ1-4	NA
CASSLLGEGEVYGYTF	TGTGCCAGCAGTTTACTCGGGGAGGGGGAAGTCTATGGCTACACCTTC	TRBV27	NA	TRBJ1-2	NA
CASRVTSGRAGDEQYF	TGTGCCAGCAGAGTGACTAGCGGGAGGGCCGGGGACGAGCAGTACTTC	TRBV7-8	TRBD2	TRBJ2-7	few
CASSERLAPGGDTQYF	TGTGCCAGCAGTGAACGCCTGGCCCCAGGGGGAGATACGCAGTATTTT	TRBV2	TRBD1	TRBJ2-3	few
CASTEGSRGDSYEQYF	TGTGCCAGCACCGAAGGGAGCAGAGGGGACTCCTACGAGCAGTACTTC	TRBV2	NA	TRBJ2-7	NA
CASSPPTLNGELFF	TGCGCCAGCAGCCCGCCGACTCTGAACGGGGAGCTGTTTTTT	TRBV5-1	NA	TRBJ2-2	NA
CAHEGMSGTFEQFF	TGTGCCCATGAAGGAATGAGCGGGACTTTTGAGCAGTTCTTC	TRBV30	TRBD2	TRBJ2-1	NA
CASSLVGEQETQYF	TGCGCCAGCAGCTTGGTAGGGGAACAAGAGACCCAGTACTTC	TRBV5-1	NA	TRBJ2-5	NA
CAWSSSTDTQYF	TGTGCCTGGTCCTCATCCACAGATACGCAGTATTTT	TRBV30	NA	TRBJ2-3	many
CASSGNRGPNYGYTF	TGTGCCAGCAGCGGAAACAGGGGCCCTAACTATGGCTACACCTTC	TRBV9	TRBD1	TRBJ1-2	NA
CASSPRSGNSGANVLTF	TGTGCCAGCAGCCCAAGGTCAGGCAACTCTGGGGCCAACGTCCTGACTTTC	TRBV7-3	NA	TRBJ2-6	NA
CASSPGVAGSEQYF	TGTGCCAGCAGCCCGGGGGTAGCGGGAAGCGAGCAGTACTTC	TRBV11-2	TRBD2	TRBJ2-7	NA
CASSVQGDAYGYTF	TGTGCCAGCAGCGTACAGGGGGATGCCTATGGCTACACCTTC	TRBV9	TRBD1	TRBJ1-2	NA
CASSPSESYGYTF	TGTGCCAGCAGTCCCTCAGAGTCCTATGGCTACACCTTC	TRBV2	NA	TRBJ1-2	NA
CASSLDIGNTGELFF	TGCGCCAGCAGCTTGGACATAGGGAACACCGGGGAGCTGTTTTTT	TRBV5-1	NA	TRBJ2-2	NA
CVSSQDEGMTQYF	TGCGTCAGCAGCCAAGATGAGGGGATGACCCAGTACTTC	TRBV4-1	NA	TRBJ2-5	NA
CASSYRVLTEAFF	TGTGCCAGCAGTTACAGGGTCCTCACTGAAGCTTTCTTT	TRBV6-6	NA	TRBJ1-1	NA
CASSQQGSSTEAFF	TGTGCCAGCAGCCAACAGGGGTCGAGTACTGAAGCTTTCTTT	TRBV9	TRBD1	TRBJ1-1	NA
CATSRRNPSTDTQYF	TGTGCCACCAGCAGGCGGAACCCGAGCACAGATACGCAGTATTTT	TRBV15	NA	TRBJ2-3	NA
CASSFNQGAMVDEQFF	TGTGCCAGCAGCTTTAATCAGGGGGCAATGGTGGATGAGCAGTTCTTC	TRBV5-4	TRBD1	TRBJ2-1	few
CASTTTYWETQYF	TGTGCCAGCACCACGACCTATTGGGAGACCCAGTACTTC	TRBV6-1	NA	TRBJ2-5	NA
CASSLAGADTQYF	TGTGCCAGCAGCTTAGCTGGAGCAGATACGCAGTATTTT	TRBV7-2	NA	TRBJ2-3	NA
CASRESSYNEQFF	TGTGCCAGCCGGGAAAGCTCCTACAATGAGCAGTTCTTC	TRBV28	NA	TRBJ2-1	NA
CSVERLAGGRGEQFF	TGCAGCGTTGAAAGACTAGCGGGAGGGCGGGGTGAGCAGTTCTTC	TRBV29-1	TRBD2	TRBJ2-1	NA
CASREMGPVLAFF	TGTGCCAGCAGGGAAATGGGCCCTGTATTAGCTTTCTTT	TRBV6-4	NA	TRBJ1-1	NA
CASRIGFGNQPQHF	TGTGCCAGCCGAATAGGGTTTGGCAATCAGCCCCAGCATTTT	TRBV27	NA	TRBJ1-5	NA
CASSLLAGGNYNEQFF	TGTGCCAGCAGCTTACTAGCGGGAGGGAACTACAATGAGCAGTTCTTC	TRBV7-3	TRBD2	TRBJ2-1	few
CASSLELAGGRAGELFF	TGTGCCAGCAGTTTAGAGCTAGCGGGAGGGCGTGCCGGGGAGCTGTTTTTT	TRBV28	TRBD2	TRBJ2-2	few
CASSQDSRLAGGGTGELFF	TGCGCCAGCAGCCAAGATAGTAGGCTAGCGGGAGGAGGCACCGGGGAGCTGTTTTTT	TRBV4-1	TRBD2	TRBJ2-2	NA
CASSTGTSGTYEQYF	TGTGCCAGCAGTACCGGGACTAGCGGAACGTACGAGCAGTACTTC	TRBV11-2	TRBD2	TRBJ2-7	NA
CASQGTGLRYTF	TGTGCCAGCCAGGGGACAGGCCTTCGCTACACCTTC	TRBV6-5	TRBD1	TRBJ1-2	NA
CASSSRGQGAWETQYF	TGTGCCAGCAGCTCACGCGGACAGGGGGCATGGGAGACCCAGTACTTC	TRBV7-3	TRBD1	TRBJ2-5	NA
CAWEGEAKNIQYF	TGTGCCTGGGAGGGAGAAGCCAAAAACATTCAGTACTTC	TRBV30	NA	TRBJ2-4	few
CATSPGQGLQNTEAFF	TGTGCCACCTCGCCGGGACAGGGGTTGCAAAACACTGAAGCTTTCTTT	TRBV15	TRBD1	TRBJ1-1	NA
CASSGSTVYNEQFF	TGCGCCAGCAGTGGATCGACGGTTTACAATGAGCAGTTCTTC	TRBV10-2	NA	TRBJ2-1	NA
CASKGTSSNEQFF	TGCGCCAGCAAGGGGACTAGTAGCAATGAGCAGTTCTTC	TRBV5-1	TRBD2	TRBJ2-1	NA
CASSSSDREHF	TGTGCCAGCAGCAGTTCGGACAGGGAACACTTC	TRBV5-6	TRBD1	TRBJ2-7	once
CASSMYSPNGLYYNEQFF	TGTGCCAGCAGTATGTACTCACCCAACGGACTATACTACAATGAGCAGTTCTTC	TRBV28	NA	TRBJ2-1	NA
CATSRDANTEAFF	TGTGCCACCAGCAGAGATGCTAACACTGAAGCTTTCTTT	TRBV15	NA	TRBJ1-1	NA
CASIEMDRGSYSYEQYF	TGTGCCAGCATTGAAATGGACAGGGGATCTTACTCCTACGAGCAGTACTTC	TRBV2	TRBD1	TRBJ2-7	NA
CASSVEGGTETDTQYF	TGTGCCAGCAGCGTAGAGGGGGGGACAGAAACAGATACGCAGTATTTT	TRBV9	NA	TRBJ2-3	NA
CASSVYSGRAADEQFF	TGTGCCAGCAGTGTCTATAGCGGGAGGGCCGCGGATGAGCAGTTCTTC	TRBV27	TRBD2	TRBJ2-1	NA
CASSRAALTNEKLFF	TGTGCCAGCAGCAGAGCGGCCCTAACTAATGAAAAACTGTTTTTT	TRBV9	NA	TRBJ1-4	NA